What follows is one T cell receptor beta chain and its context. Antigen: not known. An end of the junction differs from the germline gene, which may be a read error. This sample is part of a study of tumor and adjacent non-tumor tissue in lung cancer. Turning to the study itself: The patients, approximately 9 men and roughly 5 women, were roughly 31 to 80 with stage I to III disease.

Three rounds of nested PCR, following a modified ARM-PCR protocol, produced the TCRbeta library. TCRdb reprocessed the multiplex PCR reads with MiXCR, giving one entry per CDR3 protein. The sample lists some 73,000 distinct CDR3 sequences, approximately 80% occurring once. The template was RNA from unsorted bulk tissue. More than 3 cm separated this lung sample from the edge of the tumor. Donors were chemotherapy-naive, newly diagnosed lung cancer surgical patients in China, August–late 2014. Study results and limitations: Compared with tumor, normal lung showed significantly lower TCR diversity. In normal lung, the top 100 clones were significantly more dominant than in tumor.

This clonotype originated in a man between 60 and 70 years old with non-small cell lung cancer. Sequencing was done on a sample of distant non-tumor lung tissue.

This CDR3 is CASSSVPKDRPSGVNVLTF. CDR3 in DNA: TGTGCCAGCAGTTCAGTTCCAAAGGACAGGCCCTCTGGGGTCAACGTCCTGACTTTC. The chain couples TRBV11-2 to TRBJ2-6; 7 nucleotides line up with TRBD1. Germline CDR1 reads SGHAT; CDR2 reads FQNNGV. The CDR3 totals 19 residues.